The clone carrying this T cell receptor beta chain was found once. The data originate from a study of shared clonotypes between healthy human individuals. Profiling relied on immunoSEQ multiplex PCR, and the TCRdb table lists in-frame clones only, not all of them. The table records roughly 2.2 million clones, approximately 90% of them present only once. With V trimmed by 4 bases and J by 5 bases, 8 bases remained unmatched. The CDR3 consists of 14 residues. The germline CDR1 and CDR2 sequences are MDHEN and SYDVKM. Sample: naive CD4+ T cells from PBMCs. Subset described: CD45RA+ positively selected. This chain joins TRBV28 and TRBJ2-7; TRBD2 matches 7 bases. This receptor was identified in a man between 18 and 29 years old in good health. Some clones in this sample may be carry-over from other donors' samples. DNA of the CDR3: TGTGCCAGCAGTTCAAGATGGGGGGGGAACGAGCAGTACTTC. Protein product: CASSSRWGGNEQYF.